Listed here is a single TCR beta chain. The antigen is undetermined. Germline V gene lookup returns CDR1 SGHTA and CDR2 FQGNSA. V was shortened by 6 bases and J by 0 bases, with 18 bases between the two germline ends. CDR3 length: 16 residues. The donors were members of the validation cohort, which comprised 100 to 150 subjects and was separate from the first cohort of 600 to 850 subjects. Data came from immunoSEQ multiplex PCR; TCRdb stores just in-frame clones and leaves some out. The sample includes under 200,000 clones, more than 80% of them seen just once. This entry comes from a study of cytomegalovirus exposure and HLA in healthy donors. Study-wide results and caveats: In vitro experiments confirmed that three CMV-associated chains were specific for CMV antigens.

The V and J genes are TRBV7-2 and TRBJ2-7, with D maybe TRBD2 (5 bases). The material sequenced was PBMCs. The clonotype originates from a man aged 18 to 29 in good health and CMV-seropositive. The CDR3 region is CASSYYGVSASYEQYF. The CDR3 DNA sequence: TGTGCCAGCAGTTACTACGGGGTTAGCGCCTCCTACGAGCAGTACTTC.